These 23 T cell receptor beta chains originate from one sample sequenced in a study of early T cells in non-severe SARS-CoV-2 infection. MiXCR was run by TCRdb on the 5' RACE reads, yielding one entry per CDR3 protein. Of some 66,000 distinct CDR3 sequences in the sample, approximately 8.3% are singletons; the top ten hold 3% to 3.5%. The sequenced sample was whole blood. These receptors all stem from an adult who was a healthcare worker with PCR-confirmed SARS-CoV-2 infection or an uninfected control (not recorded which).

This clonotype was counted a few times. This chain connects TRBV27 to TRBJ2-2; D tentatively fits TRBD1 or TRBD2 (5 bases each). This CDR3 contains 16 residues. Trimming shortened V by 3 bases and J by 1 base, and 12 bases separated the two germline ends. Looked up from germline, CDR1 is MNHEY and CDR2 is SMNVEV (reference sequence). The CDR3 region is CASSFYGTGNTGELFF. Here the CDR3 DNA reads TGTGCCAGCAGTTTTTATGGGACCGGGAACACCGGGGAGCTGTTTTTT.

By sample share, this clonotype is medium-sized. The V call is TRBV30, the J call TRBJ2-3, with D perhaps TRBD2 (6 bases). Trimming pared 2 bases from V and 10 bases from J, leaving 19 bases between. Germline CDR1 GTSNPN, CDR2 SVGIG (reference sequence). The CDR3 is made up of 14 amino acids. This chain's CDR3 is CAWSRLATRVAQYF. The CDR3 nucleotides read TGTGCCTGGAGTAGGCTAGCGACCCGAGTCGCGCAGTATTTT.

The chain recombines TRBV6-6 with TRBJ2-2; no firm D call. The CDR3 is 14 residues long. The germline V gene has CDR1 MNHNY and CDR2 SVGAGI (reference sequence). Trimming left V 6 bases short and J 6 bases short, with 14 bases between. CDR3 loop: CASRTVGSAGELFF. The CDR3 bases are TGTGCCAGCAGGACTGTGGGGTCCGCCGGGGAGCTGTTTTTT.

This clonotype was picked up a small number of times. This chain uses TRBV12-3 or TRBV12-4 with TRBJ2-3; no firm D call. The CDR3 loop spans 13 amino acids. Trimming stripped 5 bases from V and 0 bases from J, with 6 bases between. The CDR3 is CASSVPSTDTQYF. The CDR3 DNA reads TGTGCCAGCAGTGTACCTAGCACAGATACGCAGTATTTT.

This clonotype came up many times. The CDR3 nucleotides are TGTGCCAGCAGTTTAGCGGTGGGGGTCACTGAAGCTTTCTTT. Translating it yields CASSLAVGVTEAFF. The chain combines TRBV12-3 or TRBV12-4 with TRBJ1-1, with D possibly being TRBD1 (5 bases). The CDR3 has 14 amino acids. The V gene lost 0 bases and the J gene lost 4 bases, with 9 bases spanning the gap.

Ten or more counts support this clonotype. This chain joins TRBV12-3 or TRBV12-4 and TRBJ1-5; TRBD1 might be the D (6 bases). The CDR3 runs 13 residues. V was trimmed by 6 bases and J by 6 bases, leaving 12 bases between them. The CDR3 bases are TGTGCCAGCAGCCCAGGGGAGGGTCAGCCCCAGCATTTT. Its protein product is CASSPGEGQPQHF.

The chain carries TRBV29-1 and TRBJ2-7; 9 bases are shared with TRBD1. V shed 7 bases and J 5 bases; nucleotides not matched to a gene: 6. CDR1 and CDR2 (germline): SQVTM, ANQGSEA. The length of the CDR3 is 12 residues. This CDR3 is CSADRGNDEQYF. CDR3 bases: TGCAGCGCGGACAGGGGTAACGACGAGCAGTACTTC.

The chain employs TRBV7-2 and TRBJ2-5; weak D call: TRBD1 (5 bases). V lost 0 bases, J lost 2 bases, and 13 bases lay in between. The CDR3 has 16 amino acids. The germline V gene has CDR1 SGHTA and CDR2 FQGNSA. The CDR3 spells CASSLAGQVRQETQYF. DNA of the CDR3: TGTGCCAGCAGCTTAGCGGGGCAGGTTCGGCAAGAGACCCAGTACTTC.

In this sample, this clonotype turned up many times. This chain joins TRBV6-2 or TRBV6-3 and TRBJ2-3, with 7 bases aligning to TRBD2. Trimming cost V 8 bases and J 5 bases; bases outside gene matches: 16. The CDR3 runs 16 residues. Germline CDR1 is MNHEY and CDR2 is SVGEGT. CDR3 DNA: TGTGCCAGCGCCCCGGTAAAGCGGGATGATCGAGATACGCAGTATTTT. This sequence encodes CASAPVKRDDRDTQYF.

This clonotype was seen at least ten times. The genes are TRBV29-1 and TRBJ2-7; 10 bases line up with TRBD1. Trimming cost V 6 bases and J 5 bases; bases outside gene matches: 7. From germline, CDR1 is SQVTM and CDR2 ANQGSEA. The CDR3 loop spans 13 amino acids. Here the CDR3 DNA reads TGCAGCGTAGACAGGGGGCGACGGGACGAGCAGTACTTC. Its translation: CSVDRGRRDEQYF.

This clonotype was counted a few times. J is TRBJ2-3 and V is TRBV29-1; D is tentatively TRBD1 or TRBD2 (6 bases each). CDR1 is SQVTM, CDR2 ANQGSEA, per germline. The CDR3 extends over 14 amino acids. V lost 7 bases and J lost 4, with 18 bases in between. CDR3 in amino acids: CSAGGRFRADTQYF. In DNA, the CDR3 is TGCAGCGCCGGGGGCAGGTTTCGGGCAGATACGCAGTATTTT.

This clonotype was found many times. CDR3 sequence (DNA): TGTGCCTGGGGGTACAGGAACACTGAAGCTTTCTTT. Translating it yields CAWGYRNTEAFF. The genes are TRBV30 and TRBJ1-1; D gene uncertain. V was shortened by 5 bases and J by 1 base, with 8 bases between the two germline ends. Germline V CDR1 and CDR2: GTSNPN, SVGIG (reference sequence). CDR3 length equals 12 residues. The variable domain in full, completed from reference TRBV30 and TRBJ1-1, reads SQTIHQWPATLVQPVGSPLSLECTVEGTSNPNLYWYRQAAGRGLQLLFYSVGIGQISSEVPQNLSASRPQDRQFILSSKKLLLSDSGFYLCAWGYRNTEAFFGQGTRLTVV.

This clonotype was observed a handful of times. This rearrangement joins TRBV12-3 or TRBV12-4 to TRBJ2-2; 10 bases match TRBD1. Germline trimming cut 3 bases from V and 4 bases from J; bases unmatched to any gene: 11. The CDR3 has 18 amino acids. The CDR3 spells CASSLVSGTGVATGELFF. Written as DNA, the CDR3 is TGTGCCAGCAGTTTGGTGTCCGGGACAGGGGTGGCCACCGGGGAGCTGTTTTTT.

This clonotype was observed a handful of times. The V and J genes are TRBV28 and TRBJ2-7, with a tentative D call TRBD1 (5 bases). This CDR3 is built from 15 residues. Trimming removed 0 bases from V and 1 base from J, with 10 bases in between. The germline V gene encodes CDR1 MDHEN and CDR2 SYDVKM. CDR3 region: CASSLWSAGSYEQYF. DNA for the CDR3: TGTGCCAGCAGTTTATGGTCGGCAGGGTCCTACGAGCAGTACTTC.

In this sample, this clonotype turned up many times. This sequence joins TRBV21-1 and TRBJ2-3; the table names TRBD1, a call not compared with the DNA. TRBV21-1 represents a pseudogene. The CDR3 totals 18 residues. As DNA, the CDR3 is TGTGCCAGCAGCAAACGACAGGGGACAGGATCTAGCACAGATACGCAGTATTTT. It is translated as CASSKRQGTGSSTDTQYF.

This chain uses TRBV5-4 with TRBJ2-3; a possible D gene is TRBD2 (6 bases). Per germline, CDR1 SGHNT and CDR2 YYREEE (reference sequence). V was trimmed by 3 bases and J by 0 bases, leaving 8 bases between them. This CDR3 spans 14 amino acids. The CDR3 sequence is CASSWGESTDTQYF. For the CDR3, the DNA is TGTGCCAGCAGCTGGGGGGAGAGCACAGATACGCAGTATTTT.

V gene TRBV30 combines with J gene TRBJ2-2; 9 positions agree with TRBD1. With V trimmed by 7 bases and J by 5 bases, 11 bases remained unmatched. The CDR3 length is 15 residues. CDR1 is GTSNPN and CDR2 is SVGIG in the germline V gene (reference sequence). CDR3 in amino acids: CASAGLGQGTGELFF. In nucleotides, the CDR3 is TGTGCCTCAGCGGGCCTGGGACAGGGAACCGGGGAGCTGTTTTTT.

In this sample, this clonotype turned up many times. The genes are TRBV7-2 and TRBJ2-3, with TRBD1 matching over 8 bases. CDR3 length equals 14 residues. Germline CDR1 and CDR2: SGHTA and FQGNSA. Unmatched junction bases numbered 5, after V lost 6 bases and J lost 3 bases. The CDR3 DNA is TGTGCCAGCAGAGCCCAGGGGGCAACAGATACGCAGTATTTT. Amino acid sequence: CASRAQGATDTQYF.

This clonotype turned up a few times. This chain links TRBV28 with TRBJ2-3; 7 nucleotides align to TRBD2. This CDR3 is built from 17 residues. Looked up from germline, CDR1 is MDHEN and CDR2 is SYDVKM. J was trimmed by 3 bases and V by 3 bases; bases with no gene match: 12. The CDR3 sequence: CASSFITGAGKTDTQYF. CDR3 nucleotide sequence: TGTGCCAGCAGTTTCATTACCGGAGCGGGAAAGACAGATACGCAGTATTTT.

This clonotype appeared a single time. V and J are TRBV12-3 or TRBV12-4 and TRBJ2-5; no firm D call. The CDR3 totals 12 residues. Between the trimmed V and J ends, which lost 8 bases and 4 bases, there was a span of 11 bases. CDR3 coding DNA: TGTGCCAGCCGAAGCCTAGGAGAGACCCAGTACTTC. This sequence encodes CASRSLGETQYF.

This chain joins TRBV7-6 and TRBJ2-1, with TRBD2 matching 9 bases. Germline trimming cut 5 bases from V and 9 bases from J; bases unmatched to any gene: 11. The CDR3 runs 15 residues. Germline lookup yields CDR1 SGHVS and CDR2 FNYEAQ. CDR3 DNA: TGTGCCAGCAGCCCTCGTGGTAGCGGGAGCGCTGAGCAGTTCTTC. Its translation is CASSPRGSGSAEQFF.

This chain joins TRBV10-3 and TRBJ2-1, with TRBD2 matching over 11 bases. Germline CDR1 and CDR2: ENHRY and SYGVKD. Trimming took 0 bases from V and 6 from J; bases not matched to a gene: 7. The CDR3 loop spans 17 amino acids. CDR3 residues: CAISESTLLAGANEQFF. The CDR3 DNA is TGTGCCATCAGTGAGTCGACGTTACTAGCGGGAGCCAATGAGCAGTTCTTC.

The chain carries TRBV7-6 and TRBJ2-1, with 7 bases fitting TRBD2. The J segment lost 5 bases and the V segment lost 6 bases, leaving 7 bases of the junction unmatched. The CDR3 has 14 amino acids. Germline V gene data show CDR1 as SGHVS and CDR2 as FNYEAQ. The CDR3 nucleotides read TGTGCCAGCAGGGATAGCGGGCCTCACAATGAGCAGTTCTTC. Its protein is CASRDSGPHNEQFF. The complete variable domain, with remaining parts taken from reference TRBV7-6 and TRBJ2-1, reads GAGVSQSPRYKVTKRGQDVALRCDPISGHVSLYWYRQALGQGPEFLTYFNYEAQQDKSGLPNDRFSAERPEGSISTLTIQRTEQRDSAMYRCASRDSGPHNEQFFGPGTRLTVL.